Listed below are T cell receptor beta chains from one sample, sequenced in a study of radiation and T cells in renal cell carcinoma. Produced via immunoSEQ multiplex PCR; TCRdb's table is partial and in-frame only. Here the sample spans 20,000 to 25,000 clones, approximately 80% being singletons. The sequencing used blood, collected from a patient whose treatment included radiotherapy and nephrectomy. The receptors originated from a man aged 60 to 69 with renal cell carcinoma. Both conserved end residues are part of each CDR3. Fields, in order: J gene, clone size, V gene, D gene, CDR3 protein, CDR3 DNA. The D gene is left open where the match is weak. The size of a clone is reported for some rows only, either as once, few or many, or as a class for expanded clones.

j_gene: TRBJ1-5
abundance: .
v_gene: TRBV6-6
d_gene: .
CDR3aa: CASSLLGPQHF
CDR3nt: TGTGCCAGCAGCCTCCTTGGGCCCCAGCATTTT

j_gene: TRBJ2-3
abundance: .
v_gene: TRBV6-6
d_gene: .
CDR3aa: CATSAGYTQYF
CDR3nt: TGTGCCACCAGCGCGGGGTATACGCAGTATTTT

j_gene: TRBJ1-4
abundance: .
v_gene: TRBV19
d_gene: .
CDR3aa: CASSMRTREKLFF
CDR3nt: TGTGCCAGTAGTATGAGGACAAGAGAAAAACTGTTTTTT

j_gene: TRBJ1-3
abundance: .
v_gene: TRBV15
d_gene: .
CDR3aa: CATTQSSGNTIYF
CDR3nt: TGTGCCACCACACAGAGCTCTGGAAACACCATATATTTT

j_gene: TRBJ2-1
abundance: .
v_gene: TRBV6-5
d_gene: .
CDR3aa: CASSYISGLGWEQFF
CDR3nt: TGTGCCAGCAGTTACATCAGCGGGTTGGGCTGGGAGCAGTTCTTC

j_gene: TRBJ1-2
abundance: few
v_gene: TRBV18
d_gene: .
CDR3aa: CASSPGGRGGYTF
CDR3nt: TGTGCCAGCTCACCAGGGGGCAGAGGCGGCTACACCTTC

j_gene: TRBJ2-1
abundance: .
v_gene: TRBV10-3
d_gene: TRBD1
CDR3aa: CAIRLDRAGRPSDNEQFF
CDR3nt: TGTGCCATCAGGTTGGACAGGGCGGGCAGGCCCAGCGACAATGAGCAGTTCTTC

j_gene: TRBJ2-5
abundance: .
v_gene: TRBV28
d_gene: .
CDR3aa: CASSSSSVRQETQYF
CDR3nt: TGTGCCAGCAGTTCATCTAGTGTACGGCAAGAGACCCAGTACTTC

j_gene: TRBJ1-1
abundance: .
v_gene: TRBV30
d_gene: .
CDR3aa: CAWSRTAEAFF
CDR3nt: TGTGCCTGGAGCAGGACAGCTGAAGCTTTCTTT

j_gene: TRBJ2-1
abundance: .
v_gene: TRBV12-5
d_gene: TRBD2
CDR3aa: CASGLAKLAGGPNEQFF
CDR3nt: TGTGCTAGTGGTTTGGCGAAACTAGCGGGAGGGCCTAATGAGCAGTTCTTC

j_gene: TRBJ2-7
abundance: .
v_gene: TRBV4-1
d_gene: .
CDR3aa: CASSQDKGPDYEQYF
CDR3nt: TGCGCCAGCAGCCAAGATAAGGGACCCGACTACGAGCAGTACTTC

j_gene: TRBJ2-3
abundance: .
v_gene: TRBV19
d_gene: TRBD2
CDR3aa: CASSMGTTSGSTDTQYF
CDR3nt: TGTGCCAGTAGTATGGGTACCACTAGCGGGAGCACAGATACGCAGTATTTT

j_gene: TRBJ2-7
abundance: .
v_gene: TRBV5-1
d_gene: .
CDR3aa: CASSLEGAGGYF
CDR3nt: TGCGCCAGCAGCTTGGAAGGGGCCGGGGGGTACTTC

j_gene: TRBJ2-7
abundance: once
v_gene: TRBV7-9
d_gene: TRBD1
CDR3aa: CASTQDRGLTYEQYF
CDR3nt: TGTGCCAGCACCCAGGACAGGGGCCTTACCTACGAGCAGTACTTC

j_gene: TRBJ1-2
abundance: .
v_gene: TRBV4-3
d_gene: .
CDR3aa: CASSQVWGGNYGYTF
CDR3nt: TGCGCCAGCAGCCAAGTTTGGGGGGGTAACTATGGCTACACCTTC

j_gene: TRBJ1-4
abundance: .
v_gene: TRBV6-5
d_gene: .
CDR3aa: CASSYSFSGKLFF
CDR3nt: TGTGCCAGCAGTTACTCGTTTTCCGGGAAACTGTTTTTT

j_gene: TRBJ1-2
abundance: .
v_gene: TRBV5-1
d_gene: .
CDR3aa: CASSSRSPTAASGYTF
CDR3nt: TGCGCCAGCAGCTCTAGGTCCCCAACTGCTGCCAGTGGCTACACCTTC

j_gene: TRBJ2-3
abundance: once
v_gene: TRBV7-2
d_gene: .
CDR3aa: CASSRPGGTDTQYF
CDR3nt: TGTGCCAGCAGTAGACCCGGGGGCACAGATACGCAGTATTTT

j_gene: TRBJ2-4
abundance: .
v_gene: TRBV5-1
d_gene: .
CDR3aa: CASSEQESKNIQYF
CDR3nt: TGCGCCAGCAGCGAACAGGAGTCCAAAAACATTCAGTACTTC

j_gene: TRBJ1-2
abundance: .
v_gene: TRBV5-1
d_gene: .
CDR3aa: CASKIGAKDNYGYTF
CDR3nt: TGCGCCAGCAAAATAGGGGCAAAAGATAACTATGGCTACACCTTC

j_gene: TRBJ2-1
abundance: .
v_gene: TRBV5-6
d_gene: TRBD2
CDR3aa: CASSFGGRVVDEQFF
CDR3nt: TGTGCCAGCAGCTTCGGCGGGAGGGTGGTAGATGAGCAGTTCTTC

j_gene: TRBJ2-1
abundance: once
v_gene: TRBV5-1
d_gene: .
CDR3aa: CASSPVGYDEQFF
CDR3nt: TGCGCCAGCAGCCCAGTGGGGTACGATGAGCAGTTCTTC

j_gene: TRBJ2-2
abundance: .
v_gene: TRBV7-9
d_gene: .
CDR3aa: CASSLSGELFF
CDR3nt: TGTGCCAGCAGCTTAAGCGGGGAGCTGTTTTTT

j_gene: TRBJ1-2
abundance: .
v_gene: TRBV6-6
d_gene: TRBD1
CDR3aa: CASSSQGQGTYGYTF
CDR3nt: TGTGCCAGCTCGTCCCAAGGACAGGGAACATATGGCTACACCTTC

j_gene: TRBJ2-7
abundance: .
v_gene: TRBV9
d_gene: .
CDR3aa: CASSARTQTYEQYF
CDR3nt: TGTGCCAGCAGCGCCCGGACTCAAACCTACGAGCAGTACTTC

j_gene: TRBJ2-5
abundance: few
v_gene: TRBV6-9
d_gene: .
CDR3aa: CASSPDSIQETQYF
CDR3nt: TGTGCCAGCAGTCCGGACAGCATTCAAGAGACCCAGTACTTC

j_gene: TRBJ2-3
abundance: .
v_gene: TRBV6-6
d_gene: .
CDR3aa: CASSARDTQYF
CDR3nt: TGTGCCAGCTCAGCCAGAGATACGCAGTATTTT

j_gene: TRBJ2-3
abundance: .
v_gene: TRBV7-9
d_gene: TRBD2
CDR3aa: CASSLLGGRPNTDTQYF
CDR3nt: TGTGCCAGCAGCTTATTGGGCGGGAGGCCAAACACAGATACGCAGTATTTT